This T cell receptor beta chain was sequenced during a study of shared clonotypes between healthy human individuals. Study summary: The study drew on a couple of women and a few men aged 18 to 49 as donors. Per donor, CD8 memory used one plate, CD8 naive used two, CD4 memory used three and CD4 naive used three.

Using 200 ng DNA, tens of thousands of T cell genomes, the sorted-subset replicate PCRs were run. Some clones are missing from TCRdb's copy, which holds only in-frame ones; the method was immunoSEQ multiplex PCR. Among about 1,800,000 clones listed, just under 95% were seen once. Looked up from germline, CDR1 is MNHEY and CDR2 is SMNVEV (reference sequence). The CDR3 extends over 15 amino acids. V lost 2 bases to trimming and J lost 1 base, with 10 bases between them. It was CD45RO-negative cells, positively selected for CCR7, that made up naive CD8 cells, with terminally differentiated effector memory CD45RA+ cells excluded.

The chain recombines TRBV27 with TRBJ2-3; D is tentatively TRBD1 or TRBD2 (6 bases each). This receptor was identified in a man aged 18 to 30 in good health. The sequenced sample consisted of naive CD8+ T cells sorted from blood. The CDR3 bases are TGTGCCAGCAGTTTAGGGGGCGGGGGCACAGATACGCAGTATTTT. As protein: CASSLGGGGTDTQYF.